This is a list of T cell receptor beta chains from one sample in a study of Graves' ophthalmopathy and Graves' hyperthyroidism. TCRdb passed the multiplex PCR reads through MiXCR, listing each CDR3 protein once. Among 600,000 to 700,000 distinct CDR3 sequences listed, just over 40% were seen once. The specimen sequenced was peripheral blood. The receptors originated from an adult man with Graves' ophthalmopathy. The CDR3 runs from the conserved cysteine through the conserved F or W. A D gene is named only where the DNA matches it firmly. A row's size may be missing; if present it is once, few, many or a size class.

J gene	V gene	clone size	D gene	CDR3 DNA	CDR3 protein
TRBJ1-6	TRBV6-5	many	TRBD1	TGTGCCAGCAGGCCGGGACAGAATAATTCACCCCTCCACTTT	CASRPGQNNSPLHF
TRBJ1-6	TRBV7-2	-	-	TGTGCCGGCAGCCCGCCTACCTCACCCCTCCACTTT	CAGSPPTSPLHF
TRBJ2-7	TRBV11-3	-	TRBD2	TGTGCCAGCAGCCGCGGACTAGCGGGAGTCTACTACGAGCAGTACTTC	CASSRGLAGVYYEQYF
TRBJ2-3	TRBV7-9	-	-	TGTGCCAGCAGCCAAGGGCCAGGGCTTACAGATACGCAGTATTTT	CASSQGPGLTDTQYF
TRBJ2-5	TRBV12-3/TRBV12-4	many	-	TGTGCCAGCAGTTGGGCGGGGGAGACCCAGTACTTC	CASSWAGETQYF
TRBJ1-1	TRBV11-1	-	-	TGTGCCTGGAGTTATGTCAGGACGAACACTGAAGCTTTCTTT	CAWSYVRTNTEAFF
TRBJ1-4	TRBV12-5	-	TRBD1	TGTGCTAGTGGTTCAGGGGGCGGCTATGAAAAACTGTTTTTT	CASGSGGGYEKLFF
TRBJ2-5	TRBV7-9	-	TRBD1	TGTGCCAGCAGCTCAGTGACAGGGGCGGAGGAGACCCAGTACTTC	CASSSVTGAEETQYF
TRBJ1-2	TRBV14	-	-	TGTGCCCGCAGCCCCGGGAGCAACTATGGCTACACCTTC	CARSPGSNYGYTF
TRBJ1-2	TRBV24-1	many	TRBD1	TGTGCCACCAGTGCCAACAGGGGAGACTATGGCTACACCTTC	CATSANRGDYGYTF
TRBJ2-5	TRBV20-1	many	TRBD2	TGCAGTGCTCCGACTAGCGGGAGGGGTAAAGAGACCCAGTACTTC	CSAPTSGRGKETQYF
TRBJ1-2	TRBV7-8	many	-	TGTGCCAGCAGCTCCCTGTTCTCTTTCTATGGCTACACCTTC	CASSSLFSFYGYTF
TRBJ2-2	TRBV14	-	TRBD1	TGTGCCAGCAGACAAACAGGGGAGCTGCTTTTT	CASRQTGELLF
TRBJ1-2	TRBV9	many	TRBD1	TGTGCCAGCAGCGCAACAGGGGCGGATTATGGCTACACCTTC	CASSATGADYGYTF
TRBJ1-1	TRBV29-1	many	-	TGCAGCGCAGGCTGGGGGCCAGACACTGAAGCTTTCTTT	CSAGWGPDTEAFF
TRBJ2-7	TRBV7-6	many	TRBD2	TGTGCCAGCAGCTTAGGTGATTCGGCTAGCGGGGCCTACGAGCAGTACTTC	CASSLGDSASGAYEQYF
TRBJ2-7	TRBV10-3	many	-	TGTGCCATCAGTGAGGGACGGGGAGGCCCCTACGAGCAGTACTTC	CAISEGRGGPYEQYF
TRBJ2-5	TRBV10-3	-	TRBD1	TGTGCCATCAGTGGGACAGGGGGCATGGAGACCCAGTACTTC	CAISGTGGMETQYF
TRBJ1-6	TRBV7-2	many	-	TGTGCCAGCAGCCCACCCGACCCAGGGACACCCCTCCACTTT	CASSPPDPGTPLHF
TRBJ1-1	TRBV9	many	-	TGTGCCAGCAGCGTAGGGGCGGGGAACACTGAAGCTTTCTTT	CASSVGAGNTEAFF
TRBJ2-7	TRBV27	few	TRBD2	TGTGCCAGCAGTTTTCGGCGGGAGAGGTACGAGCAGTACTTC	CASSFRRERYEQYF
TRBJ2-5	TRBV24-1	-	-	TGTGCCACCAGTGCCTCGGGGGCCCAAGAGACCCAGTACTTC	CATSASGAQETQYF
TRBJ2-7	TRBV7-8	many	-	TGTGCCAGCAGCTTAGCACAGGTCTACGAGCAGTACTTC	CASSLAQVYEQYF
TRBJ1-1	TRBV19	many	-	TGTGCCAGTAGTATAGACACGGGGCACACTGAAGCTTTCTTT	CASSIDTGHTEAFF
TRBJ1-2	TRBV6-2/TRBV6-3	many	-	TGTGCCAGCAGCAACGTAGCAGGGAACTATGGCTACACCTTC	CASSNVAGNYGYTF
TRBJ1-6	TRBV10-3	-	-	TGTGCCATCAGTGAGGGTCTTTATAATTCACCCCTCCACTTT	CAISEGLYNSPLHF
TRBJ2-3	TRBV10-3	-	TRBD2	TGTGCCATCAGTGAGTCAGGAGGCGGGGGAAGCACAGATACGCAGTATTTT	CAISESGGGGSTDTQYF
TRBJ1-1	TRBV6-5	many	-	TGTGCCAACGTTAGGACAGCGAACACTGAAGCTTTCTTT	CANVRTANTEAFF
TRBJ1-2	TRBV5-8	many	-	TGTGCCAGCAGCTTGGGACCAGGGGCAGACTATGGCTACACCTTC	CASSLGPGADYGYTF
TRBJ1-5	TRBV24-1	many	TRBD1	TGTGCCACCAGTGATTCAGTCAGGGGGTATATTCAGCCCCAGCATTTT	CATSDSVRGYIQPQHF
TRBJ2-7	TRBV9	-	TRBD2	TGTGCCAGCAGCAAGGCCCGACTAGCGGGAGGAGAGCAGTACTTC	CASSKARLAGGEQYF
TRBJ2-6	TRBV24-1	many	-	TGTGCCACCAGTGATCCCCGACAGGGACTCAACTCTGGGGCCAACGTCCTGACTTTC	CATSDPRQGLNSGANVLTF
TRBJ1-2	TRBV29-1	-	-	TGCAGCGTGAGGGGCAGGATGAACTATGGCTACACCTTC	CSVRGRMNYGYTF
TRBJ2-3	TRBV25-1	-	-	TGTGCCAGCAGCTTAGGGGACAGCACAGATACGCAGTATTTT	CASSLGDSTDTQYF
TRBJ1-5	TRBV20-1	-	-	TGCAGTGCTAGAGATCAGGGCTTACGCAATCAGCCCCAGCATTTT	CSARDQGLRNQPQHF
TRBJ1-2	TRBV19	many	-	TGTGCCAGTAGTGCAGGGGAGGACTATGGCTACACCTTC	CASSAGEDYGYTF
TRBJ1-3	TRBV10-3	-	TRBD1	TGTGCCATCAGCTCGTCTGGGGACAGCTCTGGAAACACCATATATTTT	CAISSSGDSSGNTIYF
TRBJ2-6	TRBV4-3	few	-	TGCGCCAGCAGCCCCACACCGGCAAGGGCCAACGTCCTGACTTTC	CASSPTPARANVLTF
TRBJ1-2	TRBV25-1	many	TRBD1	TGTGCCAGCAGTGAACTGGGACAGGGTGTCGACTATGGCTACACCTTC	CASSELGQGVDYGYTF
TRBJ1-1	TRBV29-1	-	TRBD1	TGCAGGCGAGGGACAGGGGCCATGAACACTGAAGCTTTCTTT	CRRGTGAMNTEAFF
TRBJ1-4	TRBV7-9	many	-	TGTGCCAGCAGCTCCGGACTCACGGATAATGAAAAACTGTTTTTT	CASSSGLTDNEKLFF
TRBJ2-7	TRBV19	-	-	TGTGCCAGTACCGAACAGTACTTC	CASTEQYF
TRBJ1-2	TRBV20-1	many	-	TGCAGTGCCCCCCCCCTCAGGACCCTTGGCTATGGCTACACCTTC	CSAPPLRTLGYGYTF
TRBJ1-1	TRBV18	-	TRBD1	TGTGCCAGCTCGCCGAACGCTCAGACAGGGGGCTTCACTGAAGCTTTCTTT	CASSPNAQTGGFTEAFF
TRBJ1-1	TRBV19	-	-	TGTGCCAGTAGTCGGGGGGGCCCTGAAGCTTTCTTT	CASSRGGPEAFF
TRBJ1-4	TRBV20-1	-	-	TGCAGTGCTAGAGGCCGAGCTGCAACTAATGAAAAACTGTTTTTT	CSARGRAATNEKLFF
TRBJ2-2	TRBV29-1	-	TRBD1	TGCAGCTTGGCTGGACAGGGTGGAACCGGGGAGCTGTTTTTT	CSLAGQGGTGELFF
TRBJ1-2	TRBV11-3	many	-	TGTGCCAGCAGTTCTGGGGGGTTGTACGGCTACACCTTC	CASSSGGLYGYTF
TRBJ1-5	TRBV19	-	-	TGTGCCTGGAGTGTAAATAGCTATAGCAATCAGCCCCAGCATTTT	CAWSVNSYSNQPQHF
TRBJ1-5	TRBV2	many	TRBD1	TGTGCCAGCAGTTACCAGGGGGACCAGCCCCAGCATTTT	CASSYQGDQPQHF